Sequencing of this TCR beta chain was carried out in a study of blood T cell repertoires in COVID-19. On the study more broadly: T cells, B-cell-depleted T cells, or PBMCs supplied cDNA or gDNA.

This CDR3 region has 15 residues. V gave up 0 bases and J gave up 5 bases, with 15 bases separating them. Germline V gives CDR1 SGHTS, CDR2 YDEGEE. Sequenced by immunoSEQ multiplex PCR; TCRdb stores in-frame clones only, minus some. The sample includes approximately 270,000 clones, roughly nine tenths of them seen just once. This sequence joins TRBV5-8 and TRBJ2-7, with D maybe TRBD2 (6 bases). The clonotype comes from a man younger than 35 with active or convalescent COVID-19. The material sequenced was peripheral blood. The CDR3 sequence: CASSLAWREVDEQYF. The CDR3 nucleotides are TGTGCCAGCAGCTTGGCGTGGAGGGAAGTGGACGAGCAGTACTTC. The full variable domain, completed using reference TRBV5-8 and TRBJ2-7, is EAGVTQSPTHLIKTRGQQATLRCSPISGHTSVYWYQQALGLGLQFLLWYDEGEERNRGNFPPRFSGRQFPNYSSELNVNALELEDSALYLCASSLAWREVDEQYFGPGTRLTVT.